These 6 T cell receptor beta chains came from one sample sequenced in a study of blood T cell repertoires in COVID-19. The protocol was immunoSEQ multiplex PCR, while the TCRdb copy is restricted to in-frame clones and leaves out a portion. The table includes some 380,000 clones, about 89% detected once. The sequencing input was PBMCs or T cells enriched from blood (not recorded which). These receptor sequences come from a young man who had recovered from COVID-19.

The V gene is TRBV5-4, the J gene TRBJ2-2, with TRBD2 matching over 8 bases. CDR3 length: 15 residues. V trimming: 5 bases; J trimming: 4 bases; junction bases outside the gene matches: 7. Germline CDR1 is SGHNT and CDR2 is YYREEE (reference sequence). The CDR3 loop reads CASSSSGLGTGELFF. Here the CDR3 DNA reads TGTGCCAGCAGTTCTAGCGGGTTGGGCACCGGGGAGCTGTTTTTT.

In DNA form, the CDR3 reads TGCGCCAGCAGCGAGGGGGTCCAAGAGACCCAGTACTTC. Amino acids: CASSEGVQETQYF. The gene calls are TRBV5-1 and TRBJ2-5; possibly TRBD1 for D (6 bases). V shed 4 bases and J shed 1 base, with 8 bases lying between them. The CDR3 is made up of 13 amino acids. The germline V gene encodes CDR1 SGHRS and CDR2 YFSETQ.

This clone appeared once. The chain carries TRBV7-9 and TRBJ1-1; the D gene is possibly TRBD1 (5 bases). The CDR3 sequence is 15 residues long. CDR1 is SEHNR and CDR2 is FQNEAQ in the germline V gene (reference sequence). Deletions cut 0 bases from V and 3 bases from J, with 11 bases between. DNA for the CDR3: TGTGCCAGCAGCTTAGCTGGGGCTGGGGACACTGAAGCTTTCTTT. Translating gives CASSLAGAGDTEAFF. The variable domain in full, with the rest retrieved from reference TRBV7-9 and TRBJ1-1, is DTGVSQNPRHKITKRGQNVTFRCDPISEHNRLYWYRQTLGQGPEFLTYFQNEAQLEKSRLLSDRFSAERPKGSFSTLEIQRTEQGDSAMYLCASSLAGAGDTEAFFGQGTRLTVV.

With respect to this clone: Within the sample, other DNA sequences also encode this same CDR3. The chain is built from TRBV6-2 or TRBV6-3 and TRBJ1-1; 7 bases match TRBD1. The V gene's germline CDR1 is MNHEY and CDR2 SVGEGT. The CDR3 is 14 residues long. The junction had 2 bases not matched to a gene; V was cut back by 2 bases and J by 2 bases. The CDR3 spells CASSYGTANTEAFF. The CDR3 DNA follows: TGTGCCAGCAGTTACGGGACAGCTAACACTGAAGCTTTCTTT.

The rearrangement links TRBV27 to TRBJ1-1; D unresolved. Germline V gene sequence: CDR1 MNHEY, CDR2 SMNVEV (reference sequence). The CDR3 length is 13 residues. V dropped 2 bases and J dropped 3 bases, with 7 bases sitting between them. This CDR3 is CASSLRFHTEAFF. CDR3 DNA sequence: TGTGCCAGCAGTTTACGGTTTCACACTGAAGCTTTCTTT.

The chain couples TRBV28 to TRBJ1-3; 8 nucleotides align to TRBD1. In germline, CDR1 is MDHEN, CDR2 SYDVKM. After removal of 4 bases from V and 1 base from J, the junction contained 9 bases not matched to a gene. The CDR3 is 17 residues long. This CDR3 is CASSSLDRGVSGNTIYF. Here the CDR3 DNA reads TGTGCCAGCAGTTCACTTGACAGGGGAGTTTCTGGAAACACCATATATTTT.